The following is a TCR beta chain sequence with its context. Germline V CDR1 and CDR2: MDHEN, SYDVKM. This CDR3 region has 17 residues. V was clipped by 6 bases and J by 0 bases; unmatched bases: 12. The data are from a study of blood T cell repertoires in COVID-19. Study-wide background: The analysed material was cDNA or gDNA that came from T cells, B-cell-depleted T cells, or PBMCs.

Authors' processing steps: Researchers report that nucleated cell counts were estimated from reference gene primer amplification. TCRdb keeps only in-frame clones here, not all; method: immunoSEQ multiplex PCR. That table furnishes V, J and clone size, whereas the DNA furnished D and trimming. The table has 28,000 or so clones, roughly nine tenths seen once; the top ten hold approximately 7.6%. Specimen: peripheral blood. The TCR comes from a human donor in a cohort sampled during active COVID-19. The V call is TRBV28, the J call TRBJ2-7; 9 bases match TRBD1. CDR3 sequence reads: CASSRKLRDRASYEQYF. The CDR3 DNA reads TGTGCCAGCAGCCGAAAACTCCGGGACAGGGCCTCCTACGAGCAGTACTTC.